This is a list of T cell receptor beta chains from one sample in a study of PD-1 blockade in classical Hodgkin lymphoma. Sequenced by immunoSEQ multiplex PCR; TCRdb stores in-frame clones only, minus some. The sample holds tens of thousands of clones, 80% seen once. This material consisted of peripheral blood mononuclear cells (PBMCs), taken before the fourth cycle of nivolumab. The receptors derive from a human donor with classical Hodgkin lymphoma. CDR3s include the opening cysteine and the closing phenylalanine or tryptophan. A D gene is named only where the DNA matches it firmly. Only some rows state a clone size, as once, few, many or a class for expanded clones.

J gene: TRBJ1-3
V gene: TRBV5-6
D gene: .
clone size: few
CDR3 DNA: TGTGCCAGCAGTCAAGGACGGGTCTCTGGAAACACCATATATTTT
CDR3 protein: CASSQGRVSGNTIYF

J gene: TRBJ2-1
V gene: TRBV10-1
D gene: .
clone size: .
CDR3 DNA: TGCGCCAGCAGTGAAACAGACAATGAGCAGTTCTTC
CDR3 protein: CASSETDNEQFF

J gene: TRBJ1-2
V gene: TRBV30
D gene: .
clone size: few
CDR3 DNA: TGTGCCTGGAGTGTTTTGACACGGCAATTCTATGGCTACACCTTC
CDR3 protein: CAWSVLTRQFYGYTF

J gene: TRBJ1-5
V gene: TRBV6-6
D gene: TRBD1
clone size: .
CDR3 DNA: TGTGCCGTAGGCAGGGGGCTGTTGAATCAGCCCCAGCATTTT
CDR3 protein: CAVGRGLLNQPQHF

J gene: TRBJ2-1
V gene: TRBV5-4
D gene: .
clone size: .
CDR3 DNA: TGTGCCAGCACCCTAAGGGGCCTGGACAATGAGCAGTTCTTC
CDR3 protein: CASTLRGLDNEQFF

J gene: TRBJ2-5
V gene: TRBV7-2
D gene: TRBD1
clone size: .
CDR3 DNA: TGTGCCAGCAGCCCGGGGCCGGGCAGGGGGCATCAAGAGACCCAGTACTTC
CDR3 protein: CASSPGPGRGHQETQYF

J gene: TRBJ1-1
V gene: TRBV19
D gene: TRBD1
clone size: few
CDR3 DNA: TGTGCCGGCAAGGGGCAGGGGGACACTGAAGCTTTCTTT
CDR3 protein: CAGKGQGDTEAFF

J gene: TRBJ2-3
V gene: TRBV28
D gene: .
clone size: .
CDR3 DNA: TGTGCCAGCGCCCGGGTTCAGACAGATACGCAGTATTTT
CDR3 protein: CASARVQTDTQYF

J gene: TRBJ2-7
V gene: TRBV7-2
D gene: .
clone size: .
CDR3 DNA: TGTGCCAGCAGCCGAGAGGCGTTGACCTACGAGCAGTACTTC
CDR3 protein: CASSREALTYEQYF

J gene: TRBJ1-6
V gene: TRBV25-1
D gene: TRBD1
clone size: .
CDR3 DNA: TGTGCCAGCAGTGACCCAACAGGGGGTGGATCACCCCTCCACTTT
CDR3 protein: CASSDPTGGGSPLHF

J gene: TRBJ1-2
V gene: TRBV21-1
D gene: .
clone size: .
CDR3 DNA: TGTGCCAGCAGCAAAGCGGGACAGGGAAGATGTCACGAGCGCAGTTATGGCTACACCTTC
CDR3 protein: CASSKAGQGRCHERSYGYTF

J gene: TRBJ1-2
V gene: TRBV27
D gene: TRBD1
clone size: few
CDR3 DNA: TGTGCCAGCAGTCCCACGACAGGGGGCTATGGCTACACCTTC
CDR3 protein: CASSPTTGGYGYTF

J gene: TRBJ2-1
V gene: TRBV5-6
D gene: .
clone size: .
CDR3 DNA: TGTGCCAGCAGCTTGGGCTGGGGGAGAGGCAATGAGCAGTTCTTC
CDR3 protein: CASSLGWGRGNEQFF

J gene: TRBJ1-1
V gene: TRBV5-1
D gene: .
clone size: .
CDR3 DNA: TGCGCCAGCAGACAAGGGGAGGCGGCTGAAGCTTTCTTT
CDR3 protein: CASRQGEAAEAFF

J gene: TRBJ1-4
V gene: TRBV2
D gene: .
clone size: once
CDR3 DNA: TGTGCCAGCTTCCCGGGGGGTTATAATGAAAAACTGTTTTTT
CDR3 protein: CASFPGGYNEKLFF

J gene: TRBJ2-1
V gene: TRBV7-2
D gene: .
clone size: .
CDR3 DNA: TGTGCCAGCAGCTTGGGGGGCAGCCCCTACAATGAGCAGTTCTTC
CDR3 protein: CASSLGGSPYNEQFF

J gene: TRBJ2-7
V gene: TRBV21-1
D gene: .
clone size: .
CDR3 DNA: TGTGCCAGCAGCAAAGTACCGGGGGGACTTATGACCTACGAGCAGTACTTC
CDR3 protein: CASSKVPGGLMTYEQYF

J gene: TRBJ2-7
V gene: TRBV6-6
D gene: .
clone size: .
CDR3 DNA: TGTGCCAGCAGTTACTCGTCTAGCGCCCGCGTCCACGAGCAGTACTTC
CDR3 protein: CASSYSSSARVHEQYF

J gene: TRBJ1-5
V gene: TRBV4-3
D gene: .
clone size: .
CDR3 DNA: TGCGCCAGCAGCCAAGATGGGGGATCGCCCCAGCATTTT
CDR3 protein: CASSQDGGSPQHF